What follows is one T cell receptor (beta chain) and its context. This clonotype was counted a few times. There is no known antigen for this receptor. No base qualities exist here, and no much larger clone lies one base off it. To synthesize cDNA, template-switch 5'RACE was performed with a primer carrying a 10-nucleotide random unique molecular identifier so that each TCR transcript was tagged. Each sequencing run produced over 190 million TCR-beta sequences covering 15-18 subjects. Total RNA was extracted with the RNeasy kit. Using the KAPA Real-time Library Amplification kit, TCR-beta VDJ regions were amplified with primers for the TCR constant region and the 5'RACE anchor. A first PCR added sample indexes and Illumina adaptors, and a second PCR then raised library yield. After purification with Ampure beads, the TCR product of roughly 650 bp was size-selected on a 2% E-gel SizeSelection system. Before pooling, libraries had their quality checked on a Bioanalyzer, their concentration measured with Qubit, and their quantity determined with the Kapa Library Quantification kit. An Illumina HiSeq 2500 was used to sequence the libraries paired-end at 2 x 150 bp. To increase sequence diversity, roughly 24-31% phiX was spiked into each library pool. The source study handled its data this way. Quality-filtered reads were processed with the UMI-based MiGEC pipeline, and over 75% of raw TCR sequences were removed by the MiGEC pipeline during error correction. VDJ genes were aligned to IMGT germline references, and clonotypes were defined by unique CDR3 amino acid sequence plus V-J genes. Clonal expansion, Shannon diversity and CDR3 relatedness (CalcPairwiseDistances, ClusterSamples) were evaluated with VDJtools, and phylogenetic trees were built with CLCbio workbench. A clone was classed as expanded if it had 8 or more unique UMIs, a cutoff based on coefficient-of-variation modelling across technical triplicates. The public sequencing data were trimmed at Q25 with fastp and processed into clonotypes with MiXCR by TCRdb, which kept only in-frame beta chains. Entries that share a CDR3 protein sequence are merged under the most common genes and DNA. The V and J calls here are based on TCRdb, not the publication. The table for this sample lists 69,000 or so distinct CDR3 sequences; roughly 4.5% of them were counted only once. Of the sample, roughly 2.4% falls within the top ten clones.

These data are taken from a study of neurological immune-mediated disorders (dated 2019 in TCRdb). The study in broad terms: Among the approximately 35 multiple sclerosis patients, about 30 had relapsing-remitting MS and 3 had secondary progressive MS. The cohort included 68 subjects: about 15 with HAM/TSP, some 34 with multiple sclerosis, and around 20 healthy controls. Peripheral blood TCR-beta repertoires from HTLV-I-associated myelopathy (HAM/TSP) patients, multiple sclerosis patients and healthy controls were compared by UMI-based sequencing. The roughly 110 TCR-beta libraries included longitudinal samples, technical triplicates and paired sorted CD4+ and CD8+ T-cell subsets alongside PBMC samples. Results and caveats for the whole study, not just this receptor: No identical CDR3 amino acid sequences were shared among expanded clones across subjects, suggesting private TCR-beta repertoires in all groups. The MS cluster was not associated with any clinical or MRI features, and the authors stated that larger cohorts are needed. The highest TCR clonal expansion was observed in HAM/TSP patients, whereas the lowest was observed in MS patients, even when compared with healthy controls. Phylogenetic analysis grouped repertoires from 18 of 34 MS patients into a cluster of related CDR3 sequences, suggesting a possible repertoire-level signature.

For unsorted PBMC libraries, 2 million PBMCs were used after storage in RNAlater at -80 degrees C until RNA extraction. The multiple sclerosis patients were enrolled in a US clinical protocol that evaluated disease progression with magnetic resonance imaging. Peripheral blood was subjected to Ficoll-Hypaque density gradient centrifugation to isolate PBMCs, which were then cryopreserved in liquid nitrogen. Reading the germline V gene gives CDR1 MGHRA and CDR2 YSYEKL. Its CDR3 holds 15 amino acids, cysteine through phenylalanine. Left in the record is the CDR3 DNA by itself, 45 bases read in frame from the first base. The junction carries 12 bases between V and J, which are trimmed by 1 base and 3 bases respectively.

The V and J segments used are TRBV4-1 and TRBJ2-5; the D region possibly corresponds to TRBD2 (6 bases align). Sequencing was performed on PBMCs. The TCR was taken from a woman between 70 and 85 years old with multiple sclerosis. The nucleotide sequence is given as TGCGCCAGCAGCCAAGTGGACGGGGAGGAAGAGACCCAGTACTTC. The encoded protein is CASSQVDGEEETQYF.